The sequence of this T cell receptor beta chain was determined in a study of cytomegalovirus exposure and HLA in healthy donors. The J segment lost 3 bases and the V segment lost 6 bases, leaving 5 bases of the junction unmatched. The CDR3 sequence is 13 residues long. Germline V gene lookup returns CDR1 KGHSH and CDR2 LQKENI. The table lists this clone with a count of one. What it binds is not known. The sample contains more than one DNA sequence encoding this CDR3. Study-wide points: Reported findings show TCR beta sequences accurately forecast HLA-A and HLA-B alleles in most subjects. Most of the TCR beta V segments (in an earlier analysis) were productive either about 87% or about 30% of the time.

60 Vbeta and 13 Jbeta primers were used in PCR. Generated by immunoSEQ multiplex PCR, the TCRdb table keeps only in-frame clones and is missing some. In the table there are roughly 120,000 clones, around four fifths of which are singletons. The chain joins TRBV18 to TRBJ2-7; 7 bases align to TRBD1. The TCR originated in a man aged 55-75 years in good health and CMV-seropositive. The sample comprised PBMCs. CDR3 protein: CASSRDRNYEQYF. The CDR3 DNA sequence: TGTGCCAGCTCCCGGGACAGAAACTACGAGCAGTACTTC.